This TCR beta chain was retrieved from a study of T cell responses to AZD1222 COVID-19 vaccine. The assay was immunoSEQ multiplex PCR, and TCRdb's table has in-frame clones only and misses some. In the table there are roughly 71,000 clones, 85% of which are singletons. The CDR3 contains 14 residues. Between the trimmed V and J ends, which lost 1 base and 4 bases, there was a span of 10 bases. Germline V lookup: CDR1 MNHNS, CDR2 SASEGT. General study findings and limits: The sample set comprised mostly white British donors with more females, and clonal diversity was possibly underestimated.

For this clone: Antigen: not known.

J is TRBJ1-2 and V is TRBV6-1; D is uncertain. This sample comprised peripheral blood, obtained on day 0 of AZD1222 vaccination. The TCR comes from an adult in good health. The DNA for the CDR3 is TGTGCCAGCAGTGAAGTCTCCAGTGCCTATGGCTACACCTTC. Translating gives CASSEVSSAYGYTF.